One sample yielded the 22 T cell receptor beta chains listed below, sequenced in a study of early T cells in non-severe SARS-CoV-2 infection. A single record per CDR3 protein comes from TCRdb applying MiXCR to the 5' RACE reads. This sample has more than 95,000 distinct CDR3 sequences, with about 10% found just once. Here the sequenced sample was whole blood, taken at baseline. These receptors were obtained from an adult who was a healthcare worker with PCR-confirmed SARS-CoV-2 infection or an uninfected control (not recorded which).

The rearrangement links TRBV7-2 to TRBJ2-3; D unclear. The germline V gene encodes CDR1 SGHTA and CDR2 FQGNSA. The V end lost 5 bases, the J end lost 2 bases, and 8 bases lay between the germline ends. The CDR3 spans 13 residues. CDR3 nucleotide sequence: TGTGCCAGCAGCCGACACCCCACAGATACGCAGTATTTT. It is translated as CASSRHPTDTQYF.

J is TRBJ1-4 and V is TRBV19; 7 nucleotides align to TRBD1. Germline V gene sequence: CDR1 LNHDA, CDR2 SQIVND (reference sequence). The V gene end was trimmed by 3 bases and the J gene end by 4 bases; junction bases not matched to a gene: 8. This CDR3 has 16 residues. The CDR3 DNA is TGTGCCAGTAGTATCGGATGGACAGGCCTTAATGAAAAACTGTTTTTT. The encoded protein is CASSIGWTGLNEKLFF.

This chain uses TRBV9 with TRBJ2-1; TRBD2 matches at 7 bases. Per the germline V gene, CDR1 is SGDLS and CDR2 is YYNGEE. The CDR3 consists of 16 residues. Losses at the gene ends were 4 bases for V and 7 bases for J; bases not matched to a gene: 14. CDR3 sequence: CASSPPVRELDNEQFF. CDR3 bases: TGTGCCAGCAGCCCCCCGGTGCGGGAGTTGGATAATGAGCAGTTCTTC.

This clonotype came up many times. The chain joins TRBV10-3 to TRBJ1-2; 7 nucleotides line up with TRBD1. The junction had 8 bases not matched to a gene; V was cut back by 3 bases and J by 7 bases. Germline V gene data show CDR1 as ENHRY and CDR2 as SYGVKD. This CDR3 has 14 residues. CDR3 amino acids: CAISELGQFGGYTF. In DNA form, the CDR3 reads TGTGCCATCAGTGAATTGGGACAGTTTGGTGGCTACACCTTC.

CDR3: CASSPVIRGGELFF. The CDR3 coding sequence is TGTGCCAGCAGCCCTGTTATTCGGGGCGGGGAGCTGTTTTTT. The chain couples TRBV3-1 to TRBJ2-2; maybe TRBD2 (5 bases). CDR3 length: 14 amino acids. V shed 4 bases and J shed 7 bases, with 13 bases lying between them. Germline CDR1 and CDR2: LGHDT and YNNKEL (reference sequence).

Only a few counts were recorded for this clonotype. The chain is built from TRBV7-3 and TRBJ2-1, with 12 bases matching TRBD1. The CDR3 contains 15 residues. V trimming: 5 bases; J trimming: 4 bases; junction bases outside the gene matches: 3. CDR1 is SGHTA, CDR2 FQGTGA, per germline. Written as DNA, the CDR3 is TGTGCCAGCAGCCGGGGACAGGGGGCATACAATGAGCAGTTCTTC. Protein: CASSRGQGAYNEQFF.

This clonotype has just a few counts. The rearrangement joins TRBV7-8 to TRBJ2-3, with D unclear. Germline values: CDR1 SGHVS, CDR2 FQNEAQ. Trimming pared 0 bases from V and 0 bases from J, leaving 16 bases between. CDR3 size: 18 residues. The CDR3 region has the DNA TGTGCCAGCAGCTTAGCGCGTAGGTTATCACCTAGCACAGATACGCAGTATTTT. Translation: CASSLARRLSPSTDTQYF.

This clonotype appeared a few times. The chain recombines TRBV20-1 with TRBJ2-1, with 8 bases aligning to TRBD2. The CDR3 contains 13 residues. The germline CDR1 and CDR2 sequences are DFQATT and SNEGSKA (reference sequence). V trimming: 6 bases; J trimming: 1 base; junction bases outside the gene matches: 2. The CDR3 nucleotides are TGCAGTGCCGGCGGGGGGTCCTACAATGAGCAGTTCTTC. Its protein product is CSAGGGSYNEQFF.

This clonotype was found many times. V usage is TRBV10-2 and J usage is TRBJ2-2, with D uncertain. The ends were cut back, 2 bases at V and 6 bases at J, with 4 bases in the middle. CDR3 size: 12 residues. The germline CDR1 and CDR2 sequences are WSHSY and SAAADI. The CDR3 DNA is TGCGCCAGCAGTGAGGGTCCCGGGGAGCTGTTTTTT. This translates into CASSEGPGELFF.

This clonotype was counted a few times. CDR3: CSAPLAGGYEQYF. DNA for the CDR3: TGCAGTGCCCCACTGGCGGGCGGATACGAGCAGTACTTC. The gene calls are TRBV20-1 and TRBJ2-7; D possibly corresponds to TRBD2 (5 bases). CDR1 DFQATT and CDR2 SNEGSKA come from the germline V gene (reference sequence). This CDR3 spans 13 amino acids. V lost 6 bases and J 4 bases, leaving 16 bases between the germline ends.

Only a few counts were recorded for this clonotype. The V call is TRBV6-6, the J call TRBJ1-3; D not certain. CDR3 length: 14 amino acids. The V gene's germline CDR1 is MNHNY and CDR2 SVGAGI (reference sequence). V lost 5 bases to trimming and J lost 5 bases, with 13 bases between them. The chain's CDR3 is CASSPGRTRNTIYF. In nucleotides, the CDR3 is TGTGCCAGCAGTCCGGGGAGGACTAGAAACACCATATATTTT.

This clonotype has only a few counts. The chain links TRBV20-1 to TRBJ2-5; 10 positions match TRBD2. The CDR3 is 15 amino acids. The V gene's germline CDR1 is DFQATT and CDR2 SNEGSKA (reference sequence). J gave up 5 bases and V 4 bases, and 10 bases lay outside the gene matches. The chain's CDR3 is CSATLGLARSETQYF. CDR3 nucleotides: TGCAGTGCTACTTTGGGACTAGCGAGGAGTGAGACCCAGTACTTC.

This clonotype was seen many times. CDR3 protein: CSVVVNEKLFF. CDR3 coding DNA: TGCAGCGTCGTCGTGAATGAAAAACTGTTTTTT. The V call is TRBV29-1, the J call TRBJ1-4; D call uncertain. V was cut by 6 bases and J by 5 bases, with 7 bases left in between. The CDR3 has 11 residues. From germline, CDR1 is SQVTM and CDR2 ANQGSEA.

V gene TRBV11-2 combines with J gene TRBJ1-2; D not resolved. This CDR3 has 11 amino acids. The germline CDR1 and CDR2 sequences are SGHAT and FQNNGV. V was trimmed by 5 bases and J by 7 bases, leaving 8 bases between them. In DNA form, the CDR3 reads TGTGCCAGCAGCCCGATTTCTGGCTACACCTTC. As protein: CASSPISGYTF. Full variable domain (outside the CDR3, taken from reference TRBV11-2 and TRBJ1-2): EAGVAQSPRYKIIEKRQSVAFWCNPISGHATLYWYQQILGQGPKLLIQFQNNGVVDDSQLPKDRFSAERLKGVDSTLKIQPAKLEDSAVYLCASSPISGYTFGSGTRLTVV.

V is TRBV5-1 and J is TRBJ2-1; maybe TRBD2 (6 bases). Germline V gene lookup returns CDR1 SGHRS and CDR2 YFSETQ. Between the trimmed V and J ends, which lost 2 bases and 5 bases, there was a span of 14 bases. The CDR3 is 15 amino acids. CDR3 protein: CASSFSSGRNNEQFF. The CDR3 bases are TGCGCCAGCAGCTTTAGTAGCGGCCGAAACAATGAGCAGTTCTTC.

The V and J genes are TRBV7-9 and TRBJ2-3, with 11 bases aligning to TRBD2. The CDR3 has 17 amino acids. Per germline, CDR1 SEHNR and CDR2 FQNEAQ (reference sequence). The V and J ends lost 2 bases and 0 bases, in that order; junction bases with no gene match: 4. DNA for the CDR3: TGTGCCAGCAGCTTATTTGCTAGCGGGGGGAGCACAGATACGCAGTATTTT. Its translation: CASSLFASGGSTDTQYF.

In its sample, this clonotype was seen many times. The CDR3 DNA follows: TGCAGCGTTGTTTCCCCGAGGGGCACAGATACGCAGTATTTT. It translates to CSVVSPRGTDTQYF. The rearrangement joins TRBV29-1 to TRBJ2-3; possibly TRBD2 for D (5 bases). The length of the CDR3 is 14 residues. The germline V and J ends were trimmed by 4 bases and 1 base, with 12 bases remaining between them. The germline V gene encodes CDR1 SQVTM and CDR2 ANQGSEA.

The V gene is TRBV4-2, the J gene TRBJ2-1, with a tentative D call TRBD1 (5 bases). The CDR3 is 15 residues long. The V end was cut by 0 bases, the J end by 8 bases, with 14 bases between. The germline gives CDR1 LGHNA, CDR2 YNFKEQ. The CDR3 sequence: CASSQDGLLQDEQFF. The CDR3 nucleotides are TGTGCCAGCAGCCAAGATGGGCTACTACAGGATGAGCAGTTCTTC.

This clonotype has ten or more counts. The CDR3 loop reads CASRTVNEQFF. CDR3 coding DNA: TGTGCCAGCAGAACAGTGAATGAGCAGTTCTTC. The rearrangement joins TRBV6-5 to TRBJ2-1; D remains unclear. This CDR3 contains 11 residues. CDR1 MNHEY and CDR2 SVGAGI come from the germline V gene. With 6 bases removed from V and 7 bases from J, the gap between germline ends came to 7 bases.

The chain uses TRBV7-8 and TRBJ1-1; no clear D gene. The CDR3 consists of 16 residues. The germline V and J ends were trimmed by 0 bases and 0 bases, with 11 bases remaining between them. The germline V gene has CDR1 SGHVS and CDR2 FQNEAQ. Written as DNA, the CDR3 is TGTGCCAGCAGCTTAGCGTCTCGGGCAATGAACACTGAAGCTTTCTTT. Translating it yields CASSLASRAMNTEAFF.

This clonotype was recorded many times. The chain couples TRBV10-1 to TRBJ2-7; no firm D call. Per the germline V gene, CDR1 is WNHNN and CDR2 is SYGVQD (reference sequence). The CDR3 is 13 residues long. Trimming shortened V by 5 bases and J by 5 bases, and 13 bases separated the two germline ends. The CDR3 nucleotides read TGCGCCAGCAGTCCTACAACAGCACACGAGCAGTACTTC. Encoded protein: CASSPTTAHEQYF.

The chain employs TRBV27 and TRBJ2-7; D ambiguous. Germline CDR1 is MNHEY and CDR2 is SMNVEV (reference sequence). The CDR3 contains 11 residues. V lost 2 bases to trimming and J lost 8 bases, with 7 bases between them. The CDR3 nucleotides read TGTGCCAGCAGTTTACTTGGGAAGCAGTACTTC. This translates into CASSLLGKQYF.